The T cell receptor beta chain described here comes from a study of blood T cell repertoires in COVID-19. Study context: COVID-19 samples collected from the United States, Italy and Spain covered acute and convalescent phases. Sample material is recorded as cDNA or gDNA derived from T cells, B-cell-depleted T cells, or PBMCs.

Study processing details: Scientists estimated how many nucleated cells there were by amplifying reference gene primers. Clones were read by immunoSEQ multiplex PCR, and TCRdb kept only the in-frame ones, dropping some. Clone size and the V and J calls come from that table; the DNA yielded D and trimming. The table records roughly 43,000 clones, approximately 90% of them present only once. Germline V gene lookup returns CDR1 LNHNV and CDR2 YYDKDF (reference sequence). V dropped 1 base and J dropped 8; count of bases not matched to a gene: 12. The length of the CDR3 is 17 residues. The sequence derives from a man between 60 and 70 years old with active COVID-19. Sample: peripheral blood. This rearrangement joins TRBV15 to TRBJ1-5; the match to TRBD1 covers 9 bases. The CDR3 DNA sequence: TGTGCCACCAGCAGAGGAGGGACAGGGTCTGGGCTCGAGCCCCAGCATTTT. It is translated as CATSRGGTGSGLEPQHF.